This T cell receptor beta chain was retrieved from a study of cytomegalovirus exposure and HLA in healthy donors. Study-wide findings and caveats: Researchers counted roughly 160 TCR beta chains as cytomegalovirus-associated.

Profiled with immunoSEQ multiplex PCR; TCRdb holds only in-frame clones, not every one. The table has 150,000 or so clones, roughly 89% seen once. On this clone: Its specificity is not known.

V dropped 1 base and J dropped 7 bases, with 11 bases sitting between them. The V gene's germline CDR1 is SGHVS and CDR2 FNYEAQ. There are 14 residues in the CDR3. The chain joins TRBV7-6 to TRBJ1-5; D might be TRBD1 (5 bases). The sequenced sample was PBMCs. The sequence came from a young woman in good health and CMV-seronegative. The chain's CDR3 is CASSLEAGPQPQHF. The CDR3 DNA sequence: TGTGCCAGCAGCTTAGAGGCAGGGCCCCAGCCCCAGCATTTT.